The following is a T cell receptor (beta chain) sequence with its context. The data were obtained in a study of blood T cells in healthy people across ages. Primers used in a second PCR of roughly 7 to 12 cycles were a sample-barcoded 5' primer and a J-beta primer mix. Every molecule of cDNA carried a tag from a template-switch adaptor with 12 random nucleotides. TCRdb redid the calling of the 5' RACE reads with MiXCR, one entry per CDR3 protein. The sample yields approximately 850,000 distinct CDR3 sequences, nearly 60% seen once. Donors were healthy Caucasian individuals from Russia aged about 6 to 90. Isolation yielded PBMCs, at least 7 million per sample, in every case. Samples each had at least 5 micrograms of total RNA extracted. The origin of this receptor is a man under 40 in good health. The specimen sequenced was blood.

The CDR3 region has the DNA TGCGCCAGCGCCCAGGGGGCGGGCAATCAGCCCCAGCATTTT. This sequence encodes CASAQGAGNQPQHF. The rearrangement links TRBV4-3 to TRBJ1-5; TRBD1 matches at 8 bases. Germline CDR1 reads LGHNA; CDR2 reads YSLEER. Germline trimming cut 8 bases from V and 2 bases from J; bases unmatched to any gene: 5. This CDR3 contains 14 residues.